These 6 T cell receptor beta chains came from one sample sequenced in a study of T cell clones after liver transplantation. Clones were sequenced by immunoSEQ multiplex PCR, and TCRdb holds only the in-frame ones, with some missing. The table lists some 50,000 clones, roughly three quarters of them singletons. Sequencing used CD4+ T cells from blood, obtained at the 22-month timepoint. These receptor sequences come from a human patient who received a liver transplant. Among the T cells, some may be from the graft donor.

This clone was observed a single time. The rearrangement links TRBV4-2 to TRBJ2-7; 11 bases align to TRBD1. J was trimmed by 0 bases and V by 3 bases; bases with no gene match: 4. Looked up from germline, CDR1 is LGHNA and CDR2 is YNFKEQ. This CDR3 is 16 amino acids long. The CDR3 bases are TGTGCCAGCAGCCACTCCGGGACAGGGGGCTCCTACGAGCAGTACTTC. Amino acids: CASSHSGTGGSYEQYF.

V and J are TRBV4-1 and TRBJ2-5; maybe TRBD1 (6 bases). Germline V gene lookup returns CDR1 MGHRA and CDR2 YSYEKL. The CDR3 totals 16 residues. The V and J ends lost 3 bases and 7 bases respectively, with 21 bases between them. CDR3 residues: CASSQGTGTPLGTQYF. Here the CDR3 DNA reads TGCGCCAGCAGCCAGGGGACCGGGACACCCCTGGGGACCCAGTACTTC.

This clone has just one count. The rearrangement joins TRBV28 to TRBJ1-1; D not resolved. Germline V lookup: CDR1 MDHEN, CDR2 SYDVKM. V gave up 3 bases and J gave up 2 bases, with 16 bases separating them. There are 16 residues in the CDR3. CDR3 region: CASSFRPRAVNTEAFF. The DNA of the CDR3 is TGTGCCAGCAGTTTTCGACCGAGGGCCGTTAACACTGAAGCTTTCTTT.

The rearrangement uses TRBV6-1 and TRBJ2-7; 11 nucleotides align to TRBD1. Looked up from germline, CDR1 is MNHNS and CDR2 is SASEGT. The CDR3 is made up of 14 amino acids. V trimming: 4 bases; J trimming: 8 bases; junction bases outside the gene matches: 7. CDR3 sequence: CASSGTGGASKQYF. CDR3 sequence (DNA): TGTGCCAGCAGTGGGACAGGGGGCGCCTCTAAGCAGTACTTC.

In the case of this clone: At one boundary the junction diverges from the germline segment, which might be a read error. The rearrangement uses TRBV11-2 and TRBJ2-3; D may be TRBD1 (6 bases). The germline CDR1 and CDR2 sequences are SGHAT and FQNNGV. This CDR3 has 16 residues. Here the CDR3 reads CASRLVQGVNPDTQYF. The CDR3 bases are TGTGCCAGCAGATTAGTACAGGGCGTAAACCCAGATACGCAGTATTTT.

This rearrangement joins TRBV27 to TRBJ1-6, with TRBD1 identical over 7 bases. The germline CDR1 and CDR2 sequences are MNHEY and SMNVEV (reference sequence). CDR3 length: 14 residues. V shed 6 bases, J shed 9 bases, and the junction held 8 bases outside the gene matches. The CDR3 loop reads CASRNVQGFSPLHF. DNA of the CDR3: TGTGCCAGCAGGAACGTACAGGGGTTTTCACCCCTCCACTTT.